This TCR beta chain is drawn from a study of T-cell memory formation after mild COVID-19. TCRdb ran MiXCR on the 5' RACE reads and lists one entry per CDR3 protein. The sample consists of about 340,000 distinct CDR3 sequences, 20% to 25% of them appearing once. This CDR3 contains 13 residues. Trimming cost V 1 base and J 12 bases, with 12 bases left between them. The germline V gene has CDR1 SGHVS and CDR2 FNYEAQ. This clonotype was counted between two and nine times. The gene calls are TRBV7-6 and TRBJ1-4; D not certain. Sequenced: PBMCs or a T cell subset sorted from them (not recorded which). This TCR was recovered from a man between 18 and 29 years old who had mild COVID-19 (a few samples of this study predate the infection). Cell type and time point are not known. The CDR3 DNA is TGTGCCAGCAGCTTAGATCGGGCCCTCGAACTGTTTTTT. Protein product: CASSLDRALELFF.